This T cell receptor beta chain was retrieved from a study of radiotherapy plus CTLA-4 blockade in lung cancer. As for the study in general: Overall, 15% to 20% of patients showed an objective response, while 31% attained disease control. General observations from the study: Among blood TCR repertoires after radiotherapy plus ipilimumab, tumor-derived clones expanded. According to reports, early shifts in blood T cell clones, alongside interferon-beta, forecast response most accurately.

Only in-frame clones appear in the TCRdb table, and some are missing; sequencing was by immunoSEQ multiplex PCR. The data contain tens of thousands of clones, about four fifths of them singletons. Regarding this clone: The antigen is undetermined.

Patients in the study, people with chemo-refractory metastatic non-small-cell lung cancer, received focal radiation plus ipilimumab CTLA-4 blockade. V lost 1 base to trimming and J lost 8 bases, with 23 bases between them. The CDR3 totals 17 residues. Germline V gene data show CDR1 as KGHSH and CDR2 as LQKENI. The chain joins TRBV18 to TRBJ1-2; perhaps TRBD1 as D (6 bases). This specimen consisted of peripheral blood, obtained from a patient treated with radiotherapy plus ipilimumab. This sequence was found in a human donor with non-small cell lung cancer who had a partial response to radiotherapy plus ipilimumab. Some clones in this sample may be carry-over from other donors' samples. In DNA form, the CDR3 reads TGTGCCAGCTCACCACAAACCGGACAGAAAGGAAGAGTCGGCTACACCTTC. This gives the protein CASSPQTGQKGRVGYTF.